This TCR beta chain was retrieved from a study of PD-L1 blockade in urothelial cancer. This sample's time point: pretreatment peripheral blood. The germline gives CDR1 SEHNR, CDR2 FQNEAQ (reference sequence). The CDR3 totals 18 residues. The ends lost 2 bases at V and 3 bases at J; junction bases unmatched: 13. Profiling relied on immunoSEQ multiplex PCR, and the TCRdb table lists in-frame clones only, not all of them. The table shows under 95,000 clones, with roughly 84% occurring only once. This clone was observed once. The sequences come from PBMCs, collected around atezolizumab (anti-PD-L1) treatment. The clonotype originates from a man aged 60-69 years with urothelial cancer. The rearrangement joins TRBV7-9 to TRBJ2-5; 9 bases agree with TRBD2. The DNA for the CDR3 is TGTGCCAGCAGCTTAATGCGGGGGGGCCTTGTAAGGAAAGAGACCCAGTACTTC. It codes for CASSLMRGGLVRKETQYF.